Listed below are T cell receptor beta chains from one sample, sequenced in a study of cytotoxic CD8 clonotypes in ibrutinib-treated CLL. The protocol was immunoSEQ multiplex PCR, while the TCRdb copy is restricted to in-frame clones and leaves out a portion. Of roughly 200,000 clones in the sample, about four fifths are singletons; the top ten hold roughly an eighth. Material: PBMCs, obtained after 12 months of ibrutinib treatment. The receptors were gathered from a human donor with chronic lymphocytic leukemia. The CDR3 runs from the conserved cysteine through the conserved F or W. The order of the fields is D gene, J gene, V gene, clone size, CDR3 DNA, CDR3 protein. A D gene is named only where the DNA matches it firmly. Clone size is stated in some rows and not others, as once, few, many or a class when expanded.

D gene: TRBD2
J gene: TRBJ2-5
V gene: TRBV10-1
clone size: few
CDR3 DNA: TGCGCCAGCAGTGAGGGGGGACTAGCGAGATCCCAAGAGACCCAGTACTTC
CDR3 protein: CASSEGGLARSQETQYF

D gene: NA
J gene: TRBJ1-2
V gene: TRBV5-4
clone size: NA
CDR3 DNA: TGTGCCAGCAGCTTGAGGGGGAGCTATGGCTACACCTTC
CDR3 protein: CASSLRGSYGYTF

D gene: NA
J gene: TRBJ2-5
V gene: TRBV6-1
clone size: NA
CDR3 DNA: TGTGCCAGCATCCGGGGGTGGCGGGAGACCCAGTACTTC
CDR3 protein: CASIRGWRETQYF

D gene: NA
J gene: TRBJ2-7
V gene: TRBV4-1
clone size: NA
CDR3 DNA: TGCGCCACCCGTGAAAACCAGGGGTCCCCCTACGAGCAGTACTTC
CDR3 protein: CATRENQGSPYEQYF

D gene: NA
J gene: TRBJ2-3
V gene: TRBV11-2
clone size: NA
CDR3 DNA: TGTGCCAGCAGCTTAGATCTTGGGGGAAACACAGATACGCAGTATTTT
CDR3 protein: CASSLDLGGNTDTQYF

D gene: TRBD1
J gene: TRBJ2-7
V gene: TRBV6-5
clone size: NA
CDR3 DNA: TGTGCCAGCAGTTACGGAGGACAGGTCTACGAGCAGTACTTC
CDR3 protein: CASSYGGQVYEQYF

D gene: NA
J gene: TRBJ2-6
V gene: TRBV5-1
clone size: NA
CDR3 DNA: TGCGCCAGCAGCTGGGGGGTGGCTGGGGCCAACGTCCTGACTTTC
CDR3 protein: CASSWGVAGANVLTF

D gene: NA
J gene: TRBJ2-2
V gene: TRBV7-9
clone size: NA
CDR3 DNA: TGTGCCAGCGTTGGCCCTTCGAACACCGGGGAGCTGTTTTTT
CDR3 protein: CASVGPSNTGELFF

D gene: TRBD2
J gene: TRBJ2-3
V gene: TRBV5-6
clone size: NA
CDR3 DNA: TGTGCCAGCAGCCGATTCAGCGGGAGGGCCGCAGATACGCAGTATTTT
CDR3 protein: CASSRFSGRAADTQYF

D gene: NA
J gene: TRBJ1-1
V gene: TRBV9
clone size: NA
CDR3 DNA: TGTGCCAGCAGCGTAGCGGGGGGTGAGCACACTGAAGCTTTCTTT
CDR3 protein: CASSVAGGEHTEAFF

D gene: NA
J gene: TRBJ1-2
V gene: TRBV9
clone size: NA
CDR3 DNA: TGTGCCAGCAGCGAACTGAGGGGAGGATTGGGTACATACTATGGCTACACCTTC
CDR3 protein: CASSELRGGLGTYYGYTF

D gene: NA
J gene: TRBJ2-7
V gene: TRBV4-1
clone size: NA
CDR3 DNA: TGCGCCAGCAGCCAAGGAGGTAGCGGAAGAGGACCCAAAGCCGAGCAGTACTTC
CDR3 protein: CASSQGGSGRGPKAEQYF

D gene: NA
J gene: TRBJ1-1
V gene: TRBV7-9
clone size: NA
CDR3 DNA: TGTGCCAGCAGCTTTTTATTAGGGGAGGCTTTCTTT
CDR3 protein: CASSFLLGEAFF

D gene: NA
J gene: TRBJ1-4
V gene: TRBV7-8
clone size: many
CDR3 DNA: TGTGCCAGCAGCTTAGGGGCAACTAATGAAAAACTGTTTTTT
CDR3 protein: CASSLGATNEKLFF

D gene: NA
J gene: TRBJ2-7
V gene: TRBV25-1
clone size: NA
CDR3 DNA: TGTGCCAGCAGTGAATCAGGTAGGGGATCGGGGGAGCAGTACTTC
CDR3 protein: CASSESGRGSGEQYF

D gene: NA
J gene: TRBJ1-1
V gene: TRBV4-1
clone size: NA
CDR3 DNA: TGCGCCAGCAGCTCGAACCTCATGGGAGGTGGTGGCACTGAAGCTTTCTTT
CDR3 protein: CASSSNLMGGGGTEAFF

D gene: NA
J gene: TRBJ2-7
V gene: TRBV5-4
clone size: NA
CDR3 DNA: TGTGCCAGCAGCCCGGGACTTGAGTACGAGCAGTACTTC
CDR3 protein: CASSPGLEYEQYF

D gene: TRBD1
J gene: TRBJ1-2
V gene: TRBV9
clone size: NA
CDR3 DNA: TGTGCCAGCAGCTCGAGCTACAGGGGGGAGGATGGCTACACCTTC
CDR3 protein: CASSSSYRGEDGYTF

D gene: NA
J gene: TRBJ1-1
V gene: TRBV5-1
clone size: NA
CDR3 DNA: TGCGCCAGCAGTGGGGGAAACACTGAAGCTTTCTTT
CDR3 protein: CASSGGNTEAFF

D gene: TRBD2
J gene: TRBJ2-7
V gene: TRBV7-6
clone size: NA
CDR3 DNA: TGTGCCAGCAGCTTAGGACCGGCTAGCGGGGGGTATGAGCAGTACTTC
CDR3 protein: CASSLGPASGGYEQYF

D gene: NA
J gene: TRBJ1-2
V gene: TRBV7-9
clone size: few
CDR3 DNA: TGTGCCAGCAGCTTAGAAGGACAGTATGGCTACACCTTC
CDR3 protein: CASSLEGQYGYTF

D gene: NA
J gene: TRBJ1-1
V gene: TRBV2
clone size: NA
CDR3 DNA: TGTGCCAGCAGACCCAGGGGTGGGGAGACTGAAGCTTTCTTT
CDR3 protein: CASRPRGGETEAFF

D gene: NA
J gene: TRBJ2-2
V gene: TRBV7-3
clone size: NA
CDR3 DNA: TGTGCCAGCAGCTTAGGGCTAGCCAACACCGGGGAGCTGTTTTTT
CDR3 protein: CASSLGLANTGELFF

D gene: NA
J gene: TRBJ1-4
V gene: TRBV14
clone size: NA
CDR3 DNA: TGTGCCAGCAGCCAAGAATATACACGCCCAACCCCAGCGAAATATGAAAAACTGTTTTTT
CDR3 protein: CASSQEYTRPTPAKYEKLFF

D gene: NA
J gene: TRBJ2-5
V gene: TRBV4-1
clone size: NA
CDR3 DNA: TGCGCCAGCAGCCAAGTGGCCACGGGAGAGACCCAGTACTTC
CDR3 protein: CASSQVATGETQYF

D gene: NA
J gene: TRBJ1-1
V gene: TRBV19
clone size: NA
CDR3 DNA: TGTGCCAGTAGTATAGCAGGGATCGGAATTCGACTGAACACTGAAGCTTTCTTT
CDR3 protein: CASSIAGIGIRLNTEAFF

D gene: NA
J gene: TRBJ1-1
V gene: TRBV6-5
clone size: NA
CDR3 DNA: TGTGCCAGCAGTCAAACCGCGACCGTGAACACTGAAGCTTTCTTT
CDR3 protein: CASSQTATVNTEAFF

D gene: TRBD1
J gene: TRBJ2-1
V gene: TRBV6-5
clone size: NA
CDR3 DNA: TGTGCCAGCACCACAGGGGCGACCTACAATGAGCAGTTCTTC
CDR3 protein: CASTTGATYNEQFF

D gene: NA
J gene: TRBJ2-3
V gene: TRBV18
clone size: NA
CDR3 DNA: TGTGCCAGCTCACCGGGTGGACAGCTCATCTCAGATACGCAGTATTTT
CDR3 protein: CASSPGGQLISDTQYF

D gene: NA
J gene: TRBJ1-1
V gene: TRBV4-1
clone size: NA
CDR3 DNA: TGCGCCAGCAGCCAAGTGATCGGGAACACTGAAGCTTTCTTT
CDR3 protein: CASSQVIGNTEAFF

D gene: TRBD1
J gene: TRBJ2-1
V gene: TRBV7-3
clone size: many
CDR3 DNA: TGTGCCAGCAGCCCACGACAGGGGCGGGTCAATGAGCAGTTCTTC
CDR3 protein: CASSPRQGRVNEQFF

D gene: NA
J gene: TRBJ1-5
V gene: TRBV9
clone size: NA
CDR3 DNA: TGTGCCAGCAGCCCACCCCGGGTCGGGGATCAGCCCCAGCATTTT
CDR3 protein: CASSPPRVGDQPQHF

D gene: NA
J gene: TRBJ1-2
V gene: TRBV6-1
clone size: few
CDR3 DNA: TGTGCCAGCACATATTATGGGGAAGGCTACACCTTC
CDR3 protein: CASTYYGEGYTF

D gene: TRBD2
J gene: TRBJ2-1
V gene: TRBV7-8
clone size: NA
CDR3 DNA: TGTGCCAGCAGCCTACCCGTTAGCGGGAGGTTGGATGAGCAGTTCTTC
CDR3 protein: CASSLPVSGRLDEQFF

D gene: NA
J gene: TRBJ2-7
V gene: TRBV28
clone size: once
CDR3 DNA: TGTGCCAGCAGTTTATATTCGGGAGTCTCCTACGAGCAGTACTTC
CDR3 protein: CASSLYSGVSYEQYF

D gene: NA
J gene: TRBJ1-1
V gene: TRBV5-1
clone size: few
CDR3 DNA: TGCGCCAGCAGCTCGGAACTATGGGGCACTGAAGCTTTCTTT
CDR3 protein: CASSSELWGTEAFF

D gene: NA
J gene: TRBJ1-3
V gene: TRBV6-5
clone size: NA
CDR3 DNA: TGTGCTAGCAGTTACTCGCCGCAGGCTGGAAACACCATATATTTT
CDR3 protein: CASSYSPQAGNTIYF

D gene: NA
J gene: TRBJ2-7
V gene: TRBV18
clone size: NA
CDR3 DNA: TGTGCCAGCTCACCGGGCAACCCCTACGAGCAGTACTTC
CDR3 protein: CASSPGNPYEQYF

D gene: TRBD2
J gene: TRBJ2-7
V gene: TRBV19
clone size: NA
CDR3 DNA: TGTGCCAGTAGCCGGACTAGCGGGAAATACGAGCAGTACTTC
CDR3 protein: CASSRTSGKYEQYF

D gene: NA
J gene: TRBJ2-5
V gene: TRBV7-6
clone size: NA
CDR3 DNA: TGTGCCAGCAGCAAGGCGGCAGGGGGAGGAGAGACCCAGTACTTC
CDR3 protein: CASSKAAGGGETQYF

D gene: TRBD1
J gene: TRBJ1-1
V gene: TRBV18
clone size: NA
CDR3 DNA: TGTGCCAGCTCACCAGGACAGGCCACTGAAGCTTTCTTT
CDR3 protein: CASSPGQATEAFF

D gene: TRBD2
J gene: TRBJ2-7
V gene: TRBV27
clone size: NA
CDR3 DNA: TGTGCCAGCAGTTTTGGACTAGCGGATTACGAGCAGTACTTC
CDR3 protein: CASSFGLADYEQYF

D gene: TRBD2
J gene: TRBJ2-7
V gene: TRBV5-1
clone size: NA
CDR3 DNA: TGCGCCAGCAGCTTGTGGGGACTAGCGGGACACGAGCAGTACTTC
CDR3 protein: CASSLWGLAGHEQYF

D gene: NA
J gene: TRBJ1-2
V gene: TRBV10-3
clone size: few
CDR3 DNA: TGTGCCATCAGTGTTAGGGGGGACCCTAACTATGGCTACACCTTC
CDR3 protein: CAISVRGDPNYGYTF

D gene: NA
J gene: TRBJ2-2
V gene: TRBV11-2
clone size: NA
CDR3 DNA: TGTGCCAGCAGCTGGGGGGTCGCCGGGGAGCTGTTTTTT
CDR3 protein: CASSWGVAGELFF